Below are 5 T cell receptor beta chains sequenced from a single sample in a study of B cell selection in AIRE deficiency. Sorted regulatory T cells were CD4-positive, CD25-high and CD127-low or negative. Sequenced by immunoSEQ multiplex PCR; TCRdb stores in-frame clones only, minus some. This table has 20,000 to 25,000 clones, approximately 94% appearing once. The sequencing input was Tregs sorted from PBMCs. The receptors shown here come from a human donor with AIRE deficiency.

The rearrangement uses TRBV5-6 and TRBJ1-1, with 9 bases identical to TRBD1. Germline assignment: CDR1 SGHDT and CDR2 YYEEEE. The J segment lost 1 base and the V segment lost 0 bases, leaving 10 bases of the junction unmatched. The CDR3 loop spans 18 amino acids. The CDR3 region is CASSLVTDLDRGNTEAFF. The CDR3 DNA is TGTGCCAGCAGCTTGGTTACAGATTTGGACAGGGGGAACACTGAAGCTTTCTTT.

This chain uses TRBV11-2 with TRBJ2-6; maybe TRBD2 (5 bases). The CDR3 has 17 amino acids. The V end lost 5 bases, the J end lost 0 bases, and 14 bases lay between the germline ends. Germline lookup yields CDR1 SGHAT and CDR2 FQNNGV. The CDR3 nucleotides are TGTGCCAGCAGCCCTGGGGAGAGTGTCTCTGGGGCCAACGTCCTGACTTTC. This codes for CASSPGESVSGANVLTF.

The chain couples TRBV5-1 to TRBJ2-1, with D perhaps TRBD2 (6 bases). In germline, CDR1 is SGHRS, CDR2 YFSETQ. The CDR3 loop spans 16 amino acids. V was trimmed by 4 bases and J by 7 bases, leaving 21 bases between them. The CDR3 DNA is TGCGCCAGCAGCCTACTAGGGTCCTCGGGGAGGAATGAGCAGTTCTTC. This sequence encodes CASSLLGSSGRNEQFF.

This clone was recorded only once. The chain is built from TRBV6-6 and TRBJ2-3; D is undetermined. Trimming took off 5 bases at V and 5 bases at J, with 5 bases between the two ends. The germline gives CDR1 MNHNY, CDR2 SVGAGI (reference sequence). This CDR3 has 11 residues. In DNA form, the CDR3 reads TGTGCCAGCAGTCTTCAAGATACGCAGTATTTT. Translated: CASSLQDTQYF.

CDR3 DNA sequence: TGTGCCAGCAGCGTAGAGAGGGCTGGAAACACCATATATTTT. Amino acid sequence: CASSVERAGNTIYF. V is TRBV9 and J is TRBJ1-3; the D is unclear. The V gene's germline CDR1 is SGDLS and CDR2 YYNGEE. This CDR3 has 14 amino acids. V shed 0 bases and J shed 2 bases, with 6 bases lying between them.